This is a list of T cell receptor beta chains from one sample in a study of OX40 agonist ivuxolimab in advanced cancers. Profiled with immunoSEQ multiplex PCR; TCRdb holds only in-frame clones, not every one. The table shows 12,000 or so clones, with roughly 72% occurring only once. The sample was CD4+ or CD8+ T cells sorted from blood, taken in a trial of the OX40 agonist ivuxolimab. The source is an adult with an advanced solid tumor such as melanoma, head and neck, liver or kidney cancer. The CDR3 runs from the conserved cysteine through the conserved F or W. The D gene is left open where the match is weak.

J	V	D	CDR3
TRBJ2-5	TRBV28	NA	CASSRLLQETQYF
TRBJ2-5	TRBV27	TRBD2	CASTPVGGLETQYF
TRBJ2-5	TRBV28	NA	CASSSEVMRETQYF
TRBJ1-3	TRBV4-1	NA	CASSQGGPNTIYF
TRBJ2-2	TRBV6-6	NA	CASVPNTGELFF
TRBJ2-7	TRBV28	NA	CATLRTGTLGEQYF
TRBJ2-7	TRBV6-5	TRBD2	CASSPVAGPSYEQYF
TRBJ1-2	TRBV2	NA	CASSEARGAGYGYTF
TRBJ1-2	TRBV4-1	TRBD1	CASSQAPTGAGYGYTF
TRBJ2-2	TRBV7-8	TRBD1	CASSSRDRGGELFF
TRBJ1-5	TRBV27	NA	CASSFGADNQPQHF
TRBJ2-2	TRBV4-1	NA	CASSHGGPGELFF
TRBJ2-7	TRBV5-4	TRBD2	CASSFPGWSGGVFDEQYF
TRBJ2-5	TRBV6-1	NA	CASSAPPDRTQYF
TRBJ2-7	TRBV10-2	NA	CASSLGAEQYF
TRBJ1-6	TRBV4-3	NA	CASSQDSSYNSPLHF
TRBJ2-7	TRBV4-1	NA	CASSQDYVSYEQYF
TRBJ2-7	TRBV6-1	TRBD2	CASREGLAGDYEQYF
TRBJ2-2	TRBV7-8	TRBD2	CATPGLAGLFGELFF
TRBJ2-7	TRBV28	NA	CASGGGYEQYF
TRBJ2-7	TRBV4-2	NA	CASSQAGTVAYEQYF
TRBJ1-5	TRBV2	NA	CASSSYSDREDQPQHF
TRBJ2-7	TRBV6-5	TRBD2	CASSYRTSGIYEQYF
TRBJ1-1	TRBV4-3	NA	CASSQDWVDSEAFF
TRBJ2-5	TRBV28	NA	CASSEWETQYF
TRBJ1-1	TRBV6-5	NA	CASSYSQGNTEAFF
TRBJ2-2	TRBV19	TRBD2	CASSITGGAIGELFF
TRBJ2-7	TRBV2	NA	CASREGGLTPLSYEQYF
TRBJ2-1	TRBV5-1	TRBD2	CASSLGGGRPLNEQFF